This T cell receptor beta chain came from a study of OX40 agonist ivuxolimab in advanced cancers. The table came from immunoSEQ multiplex PCR; TCRdb's copy has only in-frame clones and leaves some out. The table includes approximately 69,000 clones, roughly 92% detected once. CDR1 is SGHTA and CDR2 is FQGTGA in the germline V gene. This CDR3 comprises 13 residues. V was trimmed by 5 bases and J by 6 bases, leaving 13 bases between them. Findings and limits, study-wide: Compared with CD4+, CD8+ T cells on average had more expanded clones. CD4+ and CD8+ T cells in blood underwent clonal expansion by week 6 at 0.1 to 3.0 mg/kg. Which antigen the expanded peripheral T cells recognized is unknown.

On this clone: No antigen is known for it.

This sequence was found in an adult with an advanced solid tumor such as melanoma, head and neck, liver or kidney cancer. V usage is TRBV7-3 and J usage is TRBJ1-2; possibly TRBD1 for D (5 bases). The sequenced sample was CD4+ or CD8+ T cells sorted from blood, obtained in a trial of the OX40 agonist ivuxolimab. The CDR3 DNA reads as TGTGCCAGCAGCAGCCGGGACGGGAATGGCTACACCTTC. Its protein is CASSSRDGNGYTF.